Detailed here is one T cell receptor (beta chain). This record belongs to a study of blood T cell repertoires in COVID-19. TCRdb's copy holds only in-frame clones and misses some; the assay was immunoSEQ multiplex PCR. The table includes roughly 200,000 clones, 80% to 90% detected once. Sequencing input: PBMCs or T cells enriched from blood (not recorded which). The clonotype was recovered from a woman in her thirties or forties with acute COVID-19.

CDR3 protein: CASSPSWDRYEQYF. The DNA for the CDR3 is TGTGCCAGCAGCCCTAGCTGGGATCGCTACGAGCAGTACTTC. The V and J genes are TRBV7-8 and TRBJ2-7; weak D call: TRBD2 (5 bases). The CDR3 spans 14 residues. From germline, CDR1 is SGHVS and CDR2 FQNEAQ. Trimming took off 5 bases at V and 3 bases at J, with 14 bases between the two ends.